This TCR beta chain stems from a study of T cells in Graves' hyperthyroidism and ophthalmopathy. Study-wide points: A model using 13 V-J features told ophthalmopathy apart from stable hyperthyroidism.

Losses at the gene ends were 3 bases for V and 4 bases for J; bases not matched to a gene: 17. This CDR3 comprises 18 residues. Germline CDR1 SGHRS, CDR2 YFSETQ. The table lists this clonotype with many counts. Its antigen is still unknown. Investigators excluded patients with uncontrolled infection, other autoimmune disease, pregnancy or lactation. It was RNA transcripts that yielded the amplified TCR beta CDR3 regions. A first-round RT-PCR of the TCR CDR3 used the HTBI primer set. One entry per CDR3 protein results from TCRdb running MiXCR on the multiplex PCR reads. The table lists about 580,000 distinct CDR3 sequences, more than 45% of them singletons.

The chain links TRBV5-1 to TRBJ2-5; 8 positions agree with TRBD2. Sequencing was done on a sample of peripheral blood or thyroid tissue (not recorded which). The receptor was isolated from a woman younger than 30 with Graves' hyperthyroidism. For the CDR3, the DNA is TGCGCCAGCAGCTATGTCATCGGGAGGGCCAGGGTTGGAGAGACCCAGTACTTC. This translates into CASSYVIGRARVGETQYF.